What follows are 6 T cell receptor beta chains derived from one specimen sequenced in a study of vaccination and CD4 T cells after COVID-19. These TCRs are of unknown antigen specificity. The treatment is: approximately nine-day PBMC culture with coronavirus spike peptide pools or control peptides (ViraFEST assay). Those CD4+ T cells from the unexposed donor predate the COVID-19 pandemic (2011-2018). Cultured CD4+ T cells had their DNA profiled by the Oncomine TCR Beta short-read assay. A single record per CDR3 protein comes from TCRdb applying MiXCR to the PCR reads. The sample has 7,000 to 9,000 distinct CDR3 sequences, 43% seen once; the top ten hold about 25%. The sample taken for sequencing was CD4+ T cells from blood, cultured in vitro. The receptor source for this set is a human donor in good health.

This rearrangement joins TRBV19 to TRBJ2-6; no reliable D call. Trimming took 5 bases from V and 4 from J, leaving 9 bases between them. Germline CDR1 LNHDA, CDR2 SQIVND (reference sequence). The CDR3 totals 14 residues. The CDR3 spells CASSPGGGANVLTF. The CDR3 bases are TGTGCCAGTAGTCCGGGCGGCGGGGCCAACGTCCTGACTTTC.

This chain joins TRBV21-1 and TRBJ1-3. TRBV21-1 is described as a pseudogene. This CDR3 comprises 16 residues. The CDR3 is CASSKVAIWGGNTIYF. CDR3 nucleotides: TGTGCCAGCAGCAAAGTGGCGATTTGGGGAGGAAACACCATATATTTT.

The chain uses TRBV10-2 and TRBJ2-2; D is uncertain. The length of the CDR3 is 14 residues. V lost 4 bases and J lost 0, with 6 bases in between. In germline, CDR1 is WSHSY, CDR2 SAAADI. The CDR3: CASSGWSNTGELFF. The CDR3 region has the DNA TGCGCCAGCAGTGGTTGGTCGAACACCGGGGAGCTGTTTTTT.

The sample holds one count of this clonotype. The chain is built from TRBV19 and TRBJ2-7; 9 nucleotides match TRBD2. The CDR3 is 13 amino acids. The V gene's germline CDR1 is LNHDA and CDR2 SQIVND (reference sequence). V lost 5 bases and J lost 4; bases outside the gene matches: 3. DNA of the CDR3: TGTGCCAGTAGTCCTAGCGGGAAATACGAGCAGTACTTC. This sequence encodes CASSPSGKYEQYF.

There are a few counts of this clonotype. The chain has TRBV20-1 and TRBJ1-5; no clear D. CDR1 is DFQATT, CDR2 SNEGSKA, per germline (reference sequence). The CDR3 has 13 residues. V was clipped by 6 bases and J by 0 bases, with 9 bases between them. CDR3 bases: TGCAGTGCACGTCAGTATAGCAATCAGCCCCAGCATTTT. It translates to CSARQYSNQPQHF.

V gene TRBV6-1 combines with J gene TRBJ1-2; TRBD1 matches at 7 bases. Per the germline V gene, CDR1 is MNHNS and CDR2 is SASEGT. This CDR3 comprises 14 residues. After removal of 7 bases from V and 2 bases from J, the junction contained 7 bases not matched to a gene. As DNA, the CDR3 is TGTGCCAGCATAGGGGACAGAGTAAACTATGGCTACACCTTC. Amino acids: CASIGDRVNYGYTF.